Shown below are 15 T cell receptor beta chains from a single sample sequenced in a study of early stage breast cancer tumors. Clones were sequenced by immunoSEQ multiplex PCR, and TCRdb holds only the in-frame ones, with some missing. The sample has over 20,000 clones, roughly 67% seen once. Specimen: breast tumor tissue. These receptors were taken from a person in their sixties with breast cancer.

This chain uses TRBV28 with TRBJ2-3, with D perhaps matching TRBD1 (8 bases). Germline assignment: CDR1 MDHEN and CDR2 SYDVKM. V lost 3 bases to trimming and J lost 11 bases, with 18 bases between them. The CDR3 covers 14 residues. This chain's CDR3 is CASSFSGTGKKQYF. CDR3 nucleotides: TGTGCCAGCAGTTTCAGCGGGACAGGTAAAAAGCAGTATTTT.

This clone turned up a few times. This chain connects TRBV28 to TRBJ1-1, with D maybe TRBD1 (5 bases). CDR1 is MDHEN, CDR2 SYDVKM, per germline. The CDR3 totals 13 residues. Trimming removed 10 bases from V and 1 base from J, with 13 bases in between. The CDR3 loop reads CAISGGTNTEAFF. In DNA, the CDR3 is TGTGCCATATCGGGAGGGACGAACACTGAAGCTTTCTTT.

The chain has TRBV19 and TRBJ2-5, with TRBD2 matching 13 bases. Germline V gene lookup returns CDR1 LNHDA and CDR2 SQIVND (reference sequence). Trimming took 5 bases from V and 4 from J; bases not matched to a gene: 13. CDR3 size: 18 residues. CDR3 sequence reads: CASSRGETSGRRGETQYF. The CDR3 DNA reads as TGTGCCAGTAGTCGGGGCGAGACTAGCGGGAGGAGGGGAGAGACCCAGTACTTC.

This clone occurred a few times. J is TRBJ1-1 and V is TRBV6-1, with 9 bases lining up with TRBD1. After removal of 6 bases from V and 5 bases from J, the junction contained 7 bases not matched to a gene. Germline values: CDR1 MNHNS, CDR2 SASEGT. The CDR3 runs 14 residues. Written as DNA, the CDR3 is TGTGCCAGCAGGGCGGACAGGGGAACGACTGAAGCTTTCTTT. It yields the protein CASRADRGTTEAFF.

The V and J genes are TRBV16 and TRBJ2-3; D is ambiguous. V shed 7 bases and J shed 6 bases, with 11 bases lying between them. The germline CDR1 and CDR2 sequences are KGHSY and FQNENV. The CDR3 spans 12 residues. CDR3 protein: CASTPKRDTQYF. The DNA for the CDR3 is TGTGCCAGCACCCCGAAGAGGGATACGCAGTATTTT.

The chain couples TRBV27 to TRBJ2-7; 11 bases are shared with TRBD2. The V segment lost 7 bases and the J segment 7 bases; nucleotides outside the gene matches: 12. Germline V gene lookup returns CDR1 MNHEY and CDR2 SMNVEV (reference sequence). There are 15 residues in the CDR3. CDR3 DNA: TGTGCCAGCACTCGGGGACTAGCGGAGGAGGGGGAGCAGTACTTC. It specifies CASTRGLAEEGEQYF.

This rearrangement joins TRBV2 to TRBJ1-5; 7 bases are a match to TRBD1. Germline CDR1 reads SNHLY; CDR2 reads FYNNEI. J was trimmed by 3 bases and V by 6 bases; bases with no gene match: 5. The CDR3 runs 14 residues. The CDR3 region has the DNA TGTGCCAGCAGAGACAGGGCCATCAATCAGCCCCAGCATTTT. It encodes CASRDRAINQPQHF.

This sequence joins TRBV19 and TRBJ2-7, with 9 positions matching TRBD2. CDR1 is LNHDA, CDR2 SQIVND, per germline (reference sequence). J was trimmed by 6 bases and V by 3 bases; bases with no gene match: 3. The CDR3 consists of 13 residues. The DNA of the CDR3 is TGTGCCAGTAGTATGGGACTAGCCCTCGAGCAGTACTTC. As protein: CASSMGLALEQYF.

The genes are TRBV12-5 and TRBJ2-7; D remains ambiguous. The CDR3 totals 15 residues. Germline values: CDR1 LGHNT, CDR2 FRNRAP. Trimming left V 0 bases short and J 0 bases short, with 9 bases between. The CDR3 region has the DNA TGTGCTAGTGGTTTGGTCCGACAAATCTCCTACGAGCAGTACTTC. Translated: CASGLVRQISYEQYF.

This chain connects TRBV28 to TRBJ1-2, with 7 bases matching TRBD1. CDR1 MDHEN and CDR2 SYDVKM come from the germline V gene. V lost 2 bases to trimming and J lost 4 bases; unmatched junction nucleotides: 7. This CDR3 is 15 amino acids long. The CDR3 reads CASSLRGRGPYGYTF. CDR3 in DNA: TGTGCCAGCAGTTTAAGGGGGCGCGGTCCCTATGGCTACACCTTC.

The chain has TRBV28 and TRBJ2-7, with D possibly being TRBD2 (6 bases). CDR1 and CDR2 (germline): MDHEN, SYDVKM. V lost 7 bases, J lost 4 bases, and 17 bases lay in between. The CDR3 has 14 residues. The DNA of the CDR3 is TGTGCCAGCATCAGACTGGGGGGTTCGTACGAGCAGTACTTC. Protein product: CASIRLGGSYEQYF. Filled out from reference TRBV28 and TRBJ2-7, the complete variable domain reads DVKVTQSSRYLVKRTGEKVFLECVQDMDHENMFWYRQDPGLGLRLIYFSYDVKMKEKGDIPEGYSVSREKKERFSLILESASTNQTSMYLCASIRLGGSYEQYFGPGTRLTVT.

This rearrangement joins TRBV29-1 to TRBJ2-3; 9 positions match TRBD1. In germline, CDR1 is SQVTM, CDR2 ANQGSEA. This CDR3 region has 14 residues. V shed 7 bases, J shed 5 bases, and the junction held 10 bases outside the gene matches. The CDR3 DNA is TGCAGCGCCGGGACAGGGCCCCAAGGAGATACGCAGTATTTT. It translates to CSAGTGPQGDTQYF.

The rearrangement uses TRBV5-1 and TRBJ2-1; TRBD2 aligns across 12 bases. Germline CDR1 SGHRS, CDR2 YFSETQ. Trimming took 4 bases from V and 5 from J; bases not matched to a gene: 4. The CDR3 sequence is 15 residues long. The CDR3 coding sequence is TGCGCCAGCAGCGCGGGACTAGCGGGTCACAATGAGCAGTTCTTC. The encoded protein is CASSAGLAGHNEQFF.

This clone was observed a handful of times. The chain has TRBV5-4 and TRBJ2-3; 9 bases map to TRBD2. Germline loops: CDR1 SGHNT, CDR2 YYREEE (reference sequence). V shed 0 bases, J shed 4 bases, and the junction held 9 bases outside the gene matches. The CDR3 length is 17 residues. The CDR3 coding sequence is TGTGCCAGCAGCTTGGGGTCGAGCGGGAGGTTGTCAGATACGCAGTATTTT. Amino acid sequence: CASSLGSSGRLSDTQYF.

CDR3 nucleotide sequence: TGTGCCACCAGCAGTGGCGGGCTGACAGATACGCAGTATTTT. Translation: CATSSGGLTDTQYF. The chain links TRBV15 to TRBJ2-3; D perhaps matches TRBD2 (5 bases). The germline gives CDR1 LNHNV, CDR2 YYDKDF (reference sequence). V was pared by 3 bases and J by 3 bases, with 10 bases between. The CDR3 is made up of 14 amino acids. The full variable domain, with the rest looked up from reference TRBV15 and TRBJ2-3, is DAMVIQNPRYQVTQFGKPVTLSCSQTLNHNVMYWYQQKSSQAPKLLFHYYDKDFNNEADTPDNFQSRRPNTSFCFLDIRSPGLGDTAMYLCATSSGGLTDTQYFGPGTRLTVL.